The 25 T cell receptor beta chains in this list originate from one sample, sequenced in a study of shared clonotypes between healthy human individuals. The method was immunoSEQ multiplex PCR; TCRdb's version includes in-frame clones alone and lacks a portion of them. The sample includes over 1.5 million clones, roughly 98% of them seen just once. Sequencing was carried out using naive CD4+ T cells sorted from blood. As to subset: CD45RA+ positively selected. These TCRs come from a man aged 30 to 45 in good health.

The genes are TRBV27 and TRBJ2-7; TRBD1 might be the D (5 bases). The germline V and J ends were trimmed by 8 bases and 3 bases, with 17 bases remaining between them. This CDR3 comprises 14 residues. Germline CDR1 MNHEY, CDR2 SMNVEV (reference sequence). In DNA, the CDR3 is TGTGCCAGCCACGCAAGGACACTGAGCTACGAGCAGTACTTC. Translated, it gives CASHARTLSYEQYF.

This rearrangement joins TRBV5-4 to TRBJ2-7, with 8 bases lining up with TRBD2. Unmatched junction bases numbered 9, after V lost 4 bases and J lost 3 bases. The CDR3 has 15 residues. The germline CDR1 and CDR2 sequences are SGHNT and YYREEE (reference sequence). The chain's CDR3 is CASSLPSGLGYEQYF. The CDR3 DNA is TGTGCCAGCAGCCTCCCGTCGGGACTAGGCTACGAGCAGTACTTC.

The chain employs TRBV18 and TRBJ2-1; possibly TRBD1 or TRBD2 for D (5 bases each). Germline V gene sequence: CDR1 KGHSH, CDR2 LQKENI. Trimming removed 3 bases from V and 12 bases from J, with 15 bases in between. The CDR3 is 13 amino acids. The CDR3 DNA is TGTGCCAGCTCACCTTCCCGGGACCGAGGGCAGTTCTTC. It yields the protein CASSPSRDRGQFF.

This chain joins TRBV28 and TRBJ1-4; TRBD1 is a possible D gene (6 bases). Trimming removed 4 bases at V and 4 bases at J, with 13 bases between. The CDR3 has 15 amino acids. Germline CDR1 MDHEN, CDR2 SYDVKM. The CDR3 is CASSSPGAGNEKLFF. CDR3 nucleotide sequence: TGTGCCAGCAGTTCTCCAGGGGCGGGTAATGAAAAACTGTTTTTT.

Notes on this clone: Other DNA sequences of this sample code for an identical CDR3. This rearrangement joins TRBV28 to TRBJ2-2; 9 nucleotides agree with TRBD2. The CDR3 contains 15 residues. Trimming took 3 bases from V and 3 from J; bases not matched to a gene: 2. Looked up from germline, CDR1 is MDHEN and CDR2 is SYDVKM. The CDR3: CASSFLAGDTGELFF. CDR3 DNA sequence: TGTGCCAGCAGTTTTTTAGCGGGAGACACCGGGGAGCTGTTTTTT.

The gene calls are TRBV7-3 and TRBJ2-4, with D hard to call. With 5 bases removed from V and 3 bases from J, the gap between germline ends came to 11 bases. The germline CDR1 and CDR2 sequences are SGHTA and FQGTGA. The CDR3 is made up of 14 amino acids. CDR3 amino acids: CASSPDVGKNIQYF. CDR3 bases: TGTGCCAGCAGCCCCGACGTTGGCAAAAACATTCAGTACTTC.

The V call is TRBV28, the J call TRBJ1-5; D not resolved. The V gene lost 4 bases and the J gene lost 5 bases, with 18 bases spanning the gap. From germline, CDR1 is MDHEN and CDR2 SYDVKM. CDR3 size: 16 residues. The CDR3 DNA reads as TGTGCCAGCAGTTCGAGCGGTGCGGAACTCGATCAGCCCCAGCATTTT. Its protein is CASSSSGAELDQPQHF.

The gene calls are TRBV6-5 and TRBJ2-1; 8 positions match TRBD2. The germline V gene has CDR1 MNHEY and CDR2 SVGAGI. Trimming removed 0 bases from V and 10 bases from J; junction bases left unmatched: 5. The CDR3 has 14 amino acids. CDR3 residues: CASSYSGLAWEQFF. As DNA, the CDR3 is TGTGCCAGCAGTTACTCCGGACTAGCCTGGGAGCAGTTCTTC.

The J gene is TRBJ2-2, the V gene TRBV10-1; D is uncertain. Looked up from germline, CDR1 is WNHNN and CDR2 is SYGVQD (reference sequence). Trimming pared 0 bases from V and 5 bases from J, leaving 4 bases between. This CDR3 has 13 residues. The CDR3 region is CASSESVTGELFF. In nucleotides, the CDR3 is TGCGCCAGCAGTGAGTCGGTAACCGGGGAGCTGTTTTTT.

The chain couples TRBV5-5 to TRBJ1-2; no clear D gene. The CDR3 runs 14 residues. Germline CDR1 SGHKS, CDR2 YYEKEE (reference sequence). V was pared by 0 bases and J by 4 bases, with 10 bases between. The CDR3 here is CASSLAVVAYGYTF. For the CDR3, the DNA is TGTGCCAGCAGCTTGGCCGTAGTCGCCTATGGCTACACCTTC. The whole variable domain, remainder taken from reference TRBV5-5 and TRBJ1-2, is DAGVTQSPTHLIKTRGQQVTLRCSPISGHKSVSWYQQVLGQGPQFIFQYYEKEERGRGNFPDRFSARQFPNYSSELNVNALLLGDSALYLCASSLAVVAYGYTFGSGTRLTVV.

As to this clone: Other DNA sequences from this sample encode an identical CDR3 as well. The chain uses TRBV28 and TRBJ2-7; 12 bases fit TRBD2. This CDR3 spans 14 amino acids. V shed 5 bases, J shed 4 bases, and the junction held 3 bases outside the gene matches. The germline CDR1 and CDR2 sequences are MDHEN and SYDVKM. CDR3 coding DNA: TGTGCCAGCAGTGCCGGACTAGCGGGATACGAGCAGTACTTC. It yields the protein CASSAGLAGYEQYF.

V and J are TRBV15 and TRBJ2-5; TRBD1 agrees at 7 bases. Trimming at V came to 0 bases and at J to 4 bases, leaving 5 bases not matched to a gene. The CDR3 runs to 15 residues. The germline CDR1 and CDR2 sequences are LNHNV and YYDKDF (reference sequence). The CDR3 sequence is CATSRDPTGIETQYF. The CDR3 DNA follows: TGTGCCACCAGCAGAGACCCGACAGGGATAGAGACCCAGTACTTC.

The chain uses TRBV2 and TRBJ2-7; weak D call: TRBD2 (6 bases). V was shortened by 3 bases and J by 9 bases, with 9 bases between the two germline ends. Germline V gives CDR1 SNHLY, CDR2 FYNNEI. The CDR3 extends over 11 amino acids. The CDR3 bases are TGTGCCAGCAGTGAGCGGGGAGCGCAGTACTTC. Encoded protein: CASSERGAQYF.

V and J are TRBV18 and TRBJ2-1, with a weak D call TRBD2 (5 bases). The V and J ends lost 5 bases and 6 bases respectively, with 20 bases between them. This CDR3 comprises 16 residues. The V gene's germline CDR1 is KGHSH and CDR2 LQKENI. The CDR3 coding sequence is TGTGCCAGCTCATCCCGGTTGGCGGAGGTGGTCAATGAGCAGTTCTTC. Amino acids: CASSSRLAEVVNEQFF.

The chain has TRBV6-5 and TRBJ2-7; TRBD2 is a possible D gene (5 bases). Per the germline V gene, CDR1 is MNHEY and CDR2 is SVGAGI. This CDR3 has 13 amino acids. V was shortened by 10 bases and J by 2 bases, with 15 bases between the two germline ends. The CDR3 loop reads CATRRGVAYEQYF. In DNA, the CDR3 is TGTGCCACTCGACGGGGAGTTGCCTACGAGCAGTACTTC.

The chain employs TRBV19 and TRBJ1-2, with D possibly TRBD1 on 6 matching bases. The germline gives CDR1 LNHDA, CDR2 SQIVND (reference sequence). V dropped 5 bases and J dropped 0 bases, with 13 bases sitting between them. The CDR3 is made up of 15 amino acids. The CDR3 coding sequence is TGTGCCAGTAGTCATCCTCGGACAGCTAACTATGGCTACACCTTC. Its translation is CASSHPRTANYGYTF.

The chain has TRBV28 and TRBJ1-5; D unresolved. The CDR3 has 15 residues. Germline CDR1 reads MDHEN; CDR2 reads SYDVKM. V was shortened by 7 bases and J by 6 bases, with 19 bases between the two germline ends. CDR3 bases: TGTGCCAGCACCTTGACGGAGAGTTTAGTTCAGCCCCAGCATTTT. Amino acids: CASTLTESLVQPQHF.

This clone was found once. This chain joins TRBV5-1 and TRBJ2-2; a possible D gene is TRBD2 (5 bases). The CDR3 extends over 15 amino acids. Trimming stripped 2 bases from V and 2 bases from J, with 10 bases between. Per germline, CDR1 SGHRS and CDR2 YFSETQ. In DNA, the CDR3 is TGCGCCAGCAGCTTTTCGGGATACAACACCGGGGAGCTGTTTTTT. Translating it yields CASSFSGYNTGELFF.

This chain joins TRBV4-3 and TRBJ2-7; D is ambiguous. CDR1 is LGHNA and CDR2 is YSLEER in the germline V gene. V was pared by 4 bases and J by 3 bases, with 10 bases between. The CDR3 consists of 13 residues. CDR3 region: CASSPRLGYEQYF. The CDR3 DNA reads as TGCGCCAGCAGCCCGAGATTGGGCTACGAGCAGTACTTC.

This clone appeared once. The CDR3 DNA is TGTGCCAGCAGGGGGACAGGGTCTGGGGCCAACGTCCTGACTTTC. Encoded protein: CASRGTGSGANVLTF. The chain has TRBV2 and TRBJ2-6; 9 bases are shared with TRBD1. The CDR3 loop spans 15 amino acids. CDR1 is SNHLY and CDR2 is FYNNEI in the germline V gene. Germline trimming cut 6 bases from V and 1 base from J; bases unmatched to any gene: 1.

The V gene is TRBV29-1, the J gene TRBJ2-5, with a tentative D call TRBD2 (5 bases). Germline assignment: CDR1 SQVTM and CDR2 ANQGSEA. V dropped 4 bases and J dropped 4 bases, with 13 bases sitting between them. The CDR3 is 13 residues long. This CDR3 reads CSVVSGGRETQYF. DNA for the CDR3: TGCAGCGTTGTGAGTGGAGGACGAGAGACCCAGTACTTC.

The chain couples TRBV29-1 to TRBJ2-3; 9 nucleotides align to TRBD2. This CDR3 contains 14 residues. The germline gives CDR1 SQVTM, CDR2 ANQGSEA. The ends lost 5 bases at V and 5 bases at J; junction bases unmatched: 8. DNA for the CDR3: TGCAGCGTTCTATCTAGCGGGATGGTAGATACGCAGTATTTT. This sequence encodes CSVLSSGMVDTQYF.

The CDR3: CASSERETQYF. CDR3 DNA sequence: TGTGCCAGTAGTGAAAGAGAGACCCAGTACTTC. The genes are TRBV19 and TRBJ2-5, with no clear D. The V gene lost 5 bases and the J gene lost 4 bases, with 5 bases spanning the gap. Germline V lookup: CDR1 LNHDA, CDR2 SQIVND (reference sequence). The CDR3 has 11 residues. Drawing the rest from reference TRBV19 and TRBJ2-5, the complete variable domain is DGGITQSPKYLFRKEGQNVTLSCEQNLNHDAMYWYRQDPGQGLRLIYYSQIVNDFQKGDIAEGYSVSREKKESFPLTVTSAQKNPTAFYLCASSERETQYFGPGTRLLVL.

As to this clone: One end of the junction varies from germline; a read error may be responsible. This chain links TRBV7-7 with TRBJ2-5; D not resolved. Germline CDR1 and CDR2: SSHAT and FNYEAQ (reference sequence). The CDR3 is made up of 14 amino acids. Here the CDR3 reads CASSLGRVQETQYF. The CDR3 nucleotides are TGTGCTAGCAGCTTAGGACGGGTTCAAGAGACCCAGTACTTC. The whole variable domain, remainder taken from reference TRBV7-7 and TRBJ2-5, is GAGVSQSPRYKVTKRGQDVTLRCDPISSHATLYWYQQALGQGPEFLTYFNYEAQPDKSGLPSDRFSAERPEGSISTLTIQRTEQRDSAMYRCASSLGRVQETQYFGPGTRLLVL.

CDR3 sequence (DNA): TGTGCCAGCAGTCTAGCGGGAGGGGACACCGGGGAGCTGTTTTTT. Translated: CASSLAGGDTGELFF. The chain links TRBV9 to TRBJ2-2; the match to TRBD2 covers 12 bases. CDR1 is SGDLS, CDR2 YYNGEE, per germline. V trimming: 5 bases; J trimming: 3 bases; junction bases outside the gene matches: 2. This CDR3 is built from 15 residues.